The sequence of this T cell receptor (beta chain) was determined in a study of cytomegalovirus exposure and HLA in healthy donors. Researchers ran the PCR with 60 Vbeta and 13 Jbeta primers. The method was immunoSEQ multiplex PCR; TCRdb's version includes in-frame clones alone and lacks a portion of them. The sample gives about 170,000 clones, around two thirds of which show up once; around 2.9% is in the top ten. This clone showed up just a few times. Its ends do not fully match the called genes, so a read error is possible. The V gene's germline CDR1 is SNHLY and CDR2 FYNNEI. This CDR3 spans 8 amino acids.

The receptor was isolated from a man aged 40-50 years in good health and CMV-seronegative. V usage is TRBV2 and J usage is TRBJ1-1; 7 bases are shared with TRBD1. The material sequenced was PBMCs. The DNA of the CDR3 is TGTGCCAGCAGCGACAGGGAATGG. This codes for CASSDREW.